Sequencing of this T cell receptor (beta chain) was carried out in a study of blood T cell repertoires in COVID-19. Turning to the study itself: PBMCs, B-cell-depleted T cells, or T cells were the source of the cDNA or gDNA that made up the material.

The CDR3 spans 17 residues. The V segment lost 5 bases and the J segment 2 bases; nucleotides outside the gene matches: 8. Germline CDR1 reads SEHNR; CDR2 reads FQNEAQ (reference sequence). In the original analysis: Reference gene primer amplification yielded estimated nucleated cell counts. The protocol was immunoSEQ multiplex PCR, while the TCRdb copy is restricted to in-frame clones and leaves out a portion. That table supplies the V and J calls and clone size; D and trimming were determined from the DNA. Of 200,000 to 250,000 clones listed, 65% to 85% are singletons. V and J are TRBV7-9 and TRBJ2-7; 14 nucleotides align to TRBD2. Sequenced: PBMCs or T cells enriched from blood (not recorded which). The receptor's source is a woman between 40 and 50 years old who had recovered from COVID-19. CDR3 bases: TGTGCCAGCAGCACGGGACTAGCGGGAGATCTGCCCTACGAGCAGTACTTC. This sequence encodes CASSTGLAGDLPYEQYF. The whole variable domain, remainder taken from reference TRBV7-9 and TRBJ2-7, is DTGVSQNPRHKITKRGQNVTFRCDPISEHNRLYWYRQTLGQGPEFLTYFQNEAQLEKSRLLSDRFSAERPKGSFSTLEIQRTEQGDSAMYLCASSTGLAGDLPYEQYFGPGTRLTVT.